The entry below gives a single T cell receptor beta chain sequence along with its context. The data are from a study of blood T cells in healthy people across ages. PCR was performed a second time for about 6 to 12 cycles using a sample-barcoded 5' primer and a J-beta primer mix. Any given sample supplied a minimum of 3 million CDR3-containing paired-end reads. Using its own MiXCR run on the 5' RACE reads, TCRdb lists one record per CDR3 protein. The sample holds 600,000 or so distinct CDR3 sequences; about 30% are singletons and the top ten take around a sixth. Losses at the gene ends were 5 bases for V and 7 bases for J; bases not matched to a gene: 12. Germline-derived CDR1 and CDR2 are LGHDT and YNNKEL (reference sequence). The CDR3 spans 15 residues.

This chain links TRBV3-1 with TRBJ2-7, with TRBD2 matching over 9 bases. The sequence was obtained from an elderly woman in good health. The specimen sequenced was blood. The CDR3 sequence: CASSSYSGGSGEQYF. In nucleotides, the CDR3 is TGTGCCAGCAGCTCATATAGCGGGGGATCGGGGGAGCAGTACTTC.